This TCR beta chain is from a study of T cell responses to AZD1222 COVID-19 vaccine. Assay used: immunoSEQ multiplex PCR; TCRdb lists only in-frame clones, some missing. In the table there are 120,000 to 150,000 clones, 70% to 90% of which are singletons. Looked up from germline, CDR1 is LGHNA and CDR2 is YNFKEQ. The CDR3 has 14 residues. V was shortened by 1 base and J by 4 bases, with 8 bases between the two germline ends. This clone was recorded a few times. Its matching antigen is unknown. Second-dose groups at about 4 or about 12 weeks were pooled. Study results and caveats: Regions 160-218 and 743-854 dominated among vaccine-associated CD4 TCRs spanning spike. Two doses of AZD1222 preceded a rise in Spike-specific TCR breadth and depth. Among the donors, most were white British and more were female, and clonal diversity was possibly underestimated.

The V gene is TRBV4-2, the J gene TRBJ1-5; D may be TRBD1 (5 bases). Sequencing used peripheral blood, obtained 28 days after the second AZD1222 dose. The sequence came from an adult who received the AZD1222 COVID-19 vaccine. Here the CDR3 reads CASSQAGGNQPQHF. In nucleotides, the CDR3 is TGTGCCAGCAGCCAAGCGGGGGGTAATCAGCCCCAGCATTTT.